Listed below are T cell receptor beta chains from one sample, sequenced in a study of response to subunit inactivated influenza vaccine. A single record per CDR3 protein comes from TCRdb applying MiXCR to the RT-PCR reads. The repertoire has more than 400,000 distinct CDR3 sequences, approximately 6.9% of them found once; the top ten carry under 15%. Sequenced here: PBMCs from blood, sampled 23 to 25 months after vaccination. These receptors were collected from a man between 50 and 75 years old who received an inactivated influenza vaccine. CDR3s include the opening cysteine and the closing phenylalanine or tryptophan. Fields, in order: J gene, D gene, V gene, clone size, CDR3 DNA, CDR3 protein. A D gene is named only where the DNA matches it firmly. Expanded clones get a size class; other rows say once, few or many, or leave the size out.

TRBJ1-5	TRBD1	TRBV20-1	NA	TGCAGTGCTGGGAAACAGGGGCGCGGCAATCAGCCCCAGCATTTT	CSAGKQGRGNQPQHF
TRBJ1-5	NA	TRBV3-1	NA	TGTGCCAGCAGCCAGGTCGGGGGGCAGCCCCAGCATTTT	CASSQVGGQPQHF
TRBJ1-2	TRBD1	TRBV3-1	NA	TGTGCCAGCAGCCCGAGGGACAGGGCATGGAATGGCTACACCTTC	CASSPRDRAWNGYTF
TRBJ2-3	NA	TRBV6-1	many	TGTGCCAGCAAAACAGGGATGGTAGATACGCAGTATTTT	CASKTGMVDTQYF
TRBJ2-7	NA	TRBV11-2	many	TGTGCCAGCAGCTTAATTGGCGGGTACGAGCAGTACTTC	CASSLIGGYEQYF
TRBJ1-4	NA	TRBV20-1	NA	TGCAGTGCGCCATCGACCCGGTCAACTAATGAAAAACTGTTTTTT	CSAPSTRSTNEKLFF
TRBJ2-1	NA	TRBV6-5	NA	TGTGCCAGCAGTTACTCGTTAGGTAGCCGGGCCAATGAGCAGTTCTTC	CASSYSLGSRANEQFF
TRBJ2-1	TRBD2	TRBV6-2/TRBV6-3	NA	TGTGCCAGCAGTTACTCCGGGACTAGCCGGACGGACAATGAGCAGTTCTTC	CASSYSGTSRTDNEQFF
TRBJ2-3	NA	TRBV21-1	many	TGTGCCAGCAGCAAACCCGTAGCGGGAGCTAGCACAGATACGCAGTATTTT	CASSKPVAGASTDTQYF
TRBJ2-2	TRBD2	TRBV9	NA	TGTGCCAGCAGCCCGCGGGGTCTAGCGGGGATGAACACCGGGGAGCTGTTTTTT	CASSPRGLAGMNTGELFF
TRBJ2-3	TRBD2	TRBV11-2	NA	TGTGCCAGCAGCGCAACCCGGGGGTCCCTAGCGGGTGTCACAGATACGCAGTATTTT	CASSATRGSLAGVTDTQYF
TRBJ2-1	TRBD2	TRBV6-1	NA	TGTGCCAGCAGTGAATATGGCGGGAGCTCCTACAATGAGCAGTTCTTC	CASSEYGGSSYNEQFF
TRBJ1-5	NA	TRBV3-1	NA	TGTGCCAGCAGCCATTCTAGGGACGCTTATCAGCCCCAGCATTTT	CASSHSRDAYQPQHF
TRBJ2-3	NA	TRBV20-1	many	TGCAGTGCGGGGGGTCAGGGAAGCACAGATACGCAGTATTTT	CSAGGQGSTDTQYF
TRBJ2-7	NA	TRBV10-3	NA	TGTGCCATCAGTGTCGGGACAAATTACGAGCAGTACTTC	CAISVGTNYEQYF
TRBJ2-2	NA	TRBV7-6	once	TGTGCCAGCAGCTTAACCGGGGCCCCGACCGGGGAGCTGTTTTTT	CASSLTGAPTGELFF
TRBJ2-2	NA	TRBV4-1	many	TGCGCCAGCAGGACGCAGTTCGGGGAGCTGTTTTTT	CASRTQFGELFF
TRBJ2-2	TRBD1	TRBV11-2	many	TGTGCCAGCAGCCCCGACAGGGAGATCGGGGAGCTGTTTTTT	CASSPDREIGELFF
TRBJ2-6	NA	TRBV11-2	many	TGTGCCAGCAGCTCCTTCCGGGCGTCTGGGGCCAACGTCCTGACTTTC	CASSSFRASGANVLTF
TRBJ2-5	NA	TRBV29-1	many	TGCAGCGTTTCGGCCAACGCCTGGGAGACCCAGTACTTC	CSVSANAWETQYF
TRBJ2-1	TRBD1	TRBV18	few	TGTGCCAGCTCACCCGGCAGGACAGGGAATGAGCAGTTCTTC	CASSPGRTGNEQFF
TRBJ2-3	TRBD2	TRBV12-3/TRBV12-4	NA	TGTGCCAGCAGTTTTAGCGGGGAGGGGGTTGGAGATACGCAGTATTTT	CASSFSGEGVGDTQYF
TRBJ2-7	NA	TRBV5-1	few	TGCGCCAGCAGCCACGGGACTTCCTACGAGCAGTACTTC	CASSHGTSYEQYF
TRBJ2-7	NA	TRBV4-3	few	TGCGCCAGCAGCCAAGTGATAGGGACCGAGCAGTACTTC	CASSQVIGTEQYF
TRBJ1-1	NA	TRBV6-5	few	TGTGCCAGCAGTTACAAGGGGGAGTCAAGGGCTTTCTTT	CASSYKGESRAFF
TRBJ2-5	NA	TRBV4-2	many	TGTGCCAGCAGCCCCCAACGCCATGGGGAGACCCAGTACTTC	CASSPQRHGETQYF
TRBJ2-3	TRBD2	TRBV5-1	few	TGCGCCAGCAGCTTACTAGCGGGATTCAACACAGATACGCAGTATTTT	CASSLLAGFNTDTQYF
TRBJ1-6	NA	TRBV5-5	NA	TGTGCCAGCAGCTTGGGTCCCTCTAAGGGTTCACCCCTCCACTTT	CASSLGPSKGSPLHF
TRBJ1-4	NA	TRBV6-5	NA	TGTGCCAGCAGTTTAAGACGAACAACTAATGAAAAACTGTTTTTT	CASSLRRTTNEKLFF
TRBJ2-3	TRBD2	TRBV5-1	few	TGCGCCAGCAGCCTCGGGACTAGCGGGACTAGCACAGATACGCAGTATTTT	CASSLGTSGTSTDTQYF
TRBJ2-1	NA	TRBV18	many	TGTGCCAGCTCACCACCCATAGACGGAAGTGAGCAGTTCTTC	CASSPPIDGSEQFF
TRBJ2-3	TRBD2	TRBV6-1	NA	TGTGCCAGCCAAGGACTAGTCTTCGGGCGAGATACGCAGTATTTT	CASQGLVFGRDTQYF
TRBJ1-5	NA	TRBV4-3	few	TGCGCCAGCAGCCAAGAGGTGAGGGAGCTCCATAGCAATCAGCCCCAGCATTTT	CASSQEVRELHSNQPQHF
TRBJ2-5	NA	TRBV6-2/TRBV6-3	many	TGTGCCAGCAGTTACTCAGAGACCCAGTACTTC	CASSYSETQYF
TRBJ2-1	NA	TRBV4-3	many	TGCGCCAGCAGCCAAGAGGCTCTAGCGAGGAATGAGCAGTTCTTC	CASSQEALARNEQFF
TRBJ2-7	NA	TRBV30	few	TGTGCCTGGGGGTCCCCCGGCGGGGCATACAACGAGCAGTACTTC	CAWGSPGGAYNEQYF
TRBJ1-1	NA	TRBV29-1	many	TGCAGCGTTGAAGTAGGGGGGTTGGGCACTGAAGCTTTCTTT	CSVEVGGLGTEAFF
TRBJ1-4	NA	TRBV6-1	NA	TGTGCCAGCACCCGGTGGTCCGCAACTAATGAAAAACTGTTTTTT	CASTRWSATNEKLFF
TRBJ2-2	TRBD1	TRBV5-1	few	TGCGCCAGCAGCCCACCGACAGGGGCTTCGAACACCGGGGAGCTGTTTTTT	CASSPPTGASNTGELFF
TRBJ1-4	NA	TRBV5-1	few	TGCGCCAGCAGCCCGGGGGCAGGGTACGAAAAACTGTTTTTT	CASSPGAGYEKLFF
TRBJ2-7	NA	TRBV6-2/TRBV6-3	NA	TGTGCCAGCAGTTACATCTGGGTTTCTCGCGACGAGCAGTACTTC	CASSYIWVSRDEQYF
TRBJ1-4	TRBD1	TRBV12-3/TRBV12-4	many	TGTGCCAGCAGTTCCACCGGGACAGGGTCCCGAAAACTGTTTTTT	CASSSTGTGSRKLFF
TRBJ1-2	NA	TRBV7-2	NA	TGTGCCAGCAGCTTAGCGGGGACCAAAGCTAACTATGGCTACACCTTC	CASSLAGTKANYGYTF
TRBJ2-1	TRBD2	TRBV10-3	few	TGTGCCATCAGTGGGTTGGCTAGCGGGGTCCATGAGCAGTTCTTC	CAISGLASGVHEQFF
TRBJ2-3	NA	TRBV6-5	many	TGTGCCAGCAGTTACTTCGGCACAGATACGCAGTATTTT	CASSYFGTDTQYF
TRBJ2-7	TRBD2	TRBV4-3	few	TGCGCCAGCAGCCAAGGGGCTAGCGGTCTAGGCGAGCAGTACTTC	CASSQGASGLGEQYF
TRBJ2-3	TRBD2	TRBV19	few	TGTGCCAGTAGTAGACTAAGCGGGGACACAGATACGCAGTATTTT	CASSRLSGDTDTQYF
TRBJ1-5	NA	TRBV4-1	few	TGCGCCAGCAGCAACCGGGACGGTCGCAATCAGCCCCAGCATTTT	CASSNRDGRNQPQHF
TRBJ1-2	TRBD1	TRBV6-5	NA	TGTGCCAGCAGTTACTCGAAGGGACAGGGAAGCTATGGCTACACCTTC	CASSYSKGQGSYGYTF